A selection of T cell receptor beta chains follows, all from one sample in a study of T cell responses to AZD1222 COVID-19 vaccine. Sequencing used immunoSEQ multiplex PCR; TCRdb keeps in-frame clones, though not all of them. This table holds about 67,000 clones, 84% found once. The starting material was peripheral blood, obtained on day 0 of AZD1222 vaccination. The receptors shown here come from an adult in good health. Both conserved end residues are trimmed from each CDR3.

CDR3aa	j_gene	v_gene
ASSPLDRGPTEAF	TRBJ1-1	TRBV28
ASTFGAPSYEQY	TRBJ2-7	TRBV28
ASSYSVGFGNQPQH	TRBJ1-5	TRBV6-2/TRBV6-3
SVERDRGRGYT	TRBJ1-2	TRBV29-1
ASSLASSNYGYT	TRBJ1-2	TRBV5-6
ASSFPTEQGSEAGNTIY	TRBJ1-3	TRBV28
SVLTGVTEKLF	TRBJ1-4	TRBV29-1
ASSHVSSGTLRYEQY	TRBJ2-7	TRBV4-2
AWSGLVTQPQH	TRBJ1-5	TRBV30
ASNAFTDTQY	TRBJ2-3	TRBV2
ASGGQGFPNEKLF	TRBJ1-4	TRBV2
ASSITSGTGGSNEQF	TRBJ2-1	TRBV18
AWSVRRWYYGYT	TRBJ1-2	TRBV30
ASSLGQNYGYT	TRBJ1-2	TRBV28
ASSWTEVLDEQY	TRBJ2-7	TRBV7-8
ASSIQGLLNEKLF	TRBJ1-4	TRBV19
ASSYWGQGAWY	TRBJ2-5	TRBV6-5
ASGATGLNQPQH	TRBJ1-5	TRBV3-1/TRBV3-2
ASSRSTGLHDGYT	TRBJ1-2	TRBV4-3
ASSQGSNQPQH	TRBJ1-5	TRBV12-3/TRBV12-4
ASSPTGSGINGYT	TRBJ1-2	TRBV5-6
ASSLGQPAVHNVLT	TRBJ2-6	TRBV7-2
ATALGLAGNTDTQY	TRBJ2-3	TRBV28
ASSLAPGTGVRRQY	TRBJ2-7	TRBV6-5
ASSLGQISDKLF	TRBJ1-4	TRBV7-6